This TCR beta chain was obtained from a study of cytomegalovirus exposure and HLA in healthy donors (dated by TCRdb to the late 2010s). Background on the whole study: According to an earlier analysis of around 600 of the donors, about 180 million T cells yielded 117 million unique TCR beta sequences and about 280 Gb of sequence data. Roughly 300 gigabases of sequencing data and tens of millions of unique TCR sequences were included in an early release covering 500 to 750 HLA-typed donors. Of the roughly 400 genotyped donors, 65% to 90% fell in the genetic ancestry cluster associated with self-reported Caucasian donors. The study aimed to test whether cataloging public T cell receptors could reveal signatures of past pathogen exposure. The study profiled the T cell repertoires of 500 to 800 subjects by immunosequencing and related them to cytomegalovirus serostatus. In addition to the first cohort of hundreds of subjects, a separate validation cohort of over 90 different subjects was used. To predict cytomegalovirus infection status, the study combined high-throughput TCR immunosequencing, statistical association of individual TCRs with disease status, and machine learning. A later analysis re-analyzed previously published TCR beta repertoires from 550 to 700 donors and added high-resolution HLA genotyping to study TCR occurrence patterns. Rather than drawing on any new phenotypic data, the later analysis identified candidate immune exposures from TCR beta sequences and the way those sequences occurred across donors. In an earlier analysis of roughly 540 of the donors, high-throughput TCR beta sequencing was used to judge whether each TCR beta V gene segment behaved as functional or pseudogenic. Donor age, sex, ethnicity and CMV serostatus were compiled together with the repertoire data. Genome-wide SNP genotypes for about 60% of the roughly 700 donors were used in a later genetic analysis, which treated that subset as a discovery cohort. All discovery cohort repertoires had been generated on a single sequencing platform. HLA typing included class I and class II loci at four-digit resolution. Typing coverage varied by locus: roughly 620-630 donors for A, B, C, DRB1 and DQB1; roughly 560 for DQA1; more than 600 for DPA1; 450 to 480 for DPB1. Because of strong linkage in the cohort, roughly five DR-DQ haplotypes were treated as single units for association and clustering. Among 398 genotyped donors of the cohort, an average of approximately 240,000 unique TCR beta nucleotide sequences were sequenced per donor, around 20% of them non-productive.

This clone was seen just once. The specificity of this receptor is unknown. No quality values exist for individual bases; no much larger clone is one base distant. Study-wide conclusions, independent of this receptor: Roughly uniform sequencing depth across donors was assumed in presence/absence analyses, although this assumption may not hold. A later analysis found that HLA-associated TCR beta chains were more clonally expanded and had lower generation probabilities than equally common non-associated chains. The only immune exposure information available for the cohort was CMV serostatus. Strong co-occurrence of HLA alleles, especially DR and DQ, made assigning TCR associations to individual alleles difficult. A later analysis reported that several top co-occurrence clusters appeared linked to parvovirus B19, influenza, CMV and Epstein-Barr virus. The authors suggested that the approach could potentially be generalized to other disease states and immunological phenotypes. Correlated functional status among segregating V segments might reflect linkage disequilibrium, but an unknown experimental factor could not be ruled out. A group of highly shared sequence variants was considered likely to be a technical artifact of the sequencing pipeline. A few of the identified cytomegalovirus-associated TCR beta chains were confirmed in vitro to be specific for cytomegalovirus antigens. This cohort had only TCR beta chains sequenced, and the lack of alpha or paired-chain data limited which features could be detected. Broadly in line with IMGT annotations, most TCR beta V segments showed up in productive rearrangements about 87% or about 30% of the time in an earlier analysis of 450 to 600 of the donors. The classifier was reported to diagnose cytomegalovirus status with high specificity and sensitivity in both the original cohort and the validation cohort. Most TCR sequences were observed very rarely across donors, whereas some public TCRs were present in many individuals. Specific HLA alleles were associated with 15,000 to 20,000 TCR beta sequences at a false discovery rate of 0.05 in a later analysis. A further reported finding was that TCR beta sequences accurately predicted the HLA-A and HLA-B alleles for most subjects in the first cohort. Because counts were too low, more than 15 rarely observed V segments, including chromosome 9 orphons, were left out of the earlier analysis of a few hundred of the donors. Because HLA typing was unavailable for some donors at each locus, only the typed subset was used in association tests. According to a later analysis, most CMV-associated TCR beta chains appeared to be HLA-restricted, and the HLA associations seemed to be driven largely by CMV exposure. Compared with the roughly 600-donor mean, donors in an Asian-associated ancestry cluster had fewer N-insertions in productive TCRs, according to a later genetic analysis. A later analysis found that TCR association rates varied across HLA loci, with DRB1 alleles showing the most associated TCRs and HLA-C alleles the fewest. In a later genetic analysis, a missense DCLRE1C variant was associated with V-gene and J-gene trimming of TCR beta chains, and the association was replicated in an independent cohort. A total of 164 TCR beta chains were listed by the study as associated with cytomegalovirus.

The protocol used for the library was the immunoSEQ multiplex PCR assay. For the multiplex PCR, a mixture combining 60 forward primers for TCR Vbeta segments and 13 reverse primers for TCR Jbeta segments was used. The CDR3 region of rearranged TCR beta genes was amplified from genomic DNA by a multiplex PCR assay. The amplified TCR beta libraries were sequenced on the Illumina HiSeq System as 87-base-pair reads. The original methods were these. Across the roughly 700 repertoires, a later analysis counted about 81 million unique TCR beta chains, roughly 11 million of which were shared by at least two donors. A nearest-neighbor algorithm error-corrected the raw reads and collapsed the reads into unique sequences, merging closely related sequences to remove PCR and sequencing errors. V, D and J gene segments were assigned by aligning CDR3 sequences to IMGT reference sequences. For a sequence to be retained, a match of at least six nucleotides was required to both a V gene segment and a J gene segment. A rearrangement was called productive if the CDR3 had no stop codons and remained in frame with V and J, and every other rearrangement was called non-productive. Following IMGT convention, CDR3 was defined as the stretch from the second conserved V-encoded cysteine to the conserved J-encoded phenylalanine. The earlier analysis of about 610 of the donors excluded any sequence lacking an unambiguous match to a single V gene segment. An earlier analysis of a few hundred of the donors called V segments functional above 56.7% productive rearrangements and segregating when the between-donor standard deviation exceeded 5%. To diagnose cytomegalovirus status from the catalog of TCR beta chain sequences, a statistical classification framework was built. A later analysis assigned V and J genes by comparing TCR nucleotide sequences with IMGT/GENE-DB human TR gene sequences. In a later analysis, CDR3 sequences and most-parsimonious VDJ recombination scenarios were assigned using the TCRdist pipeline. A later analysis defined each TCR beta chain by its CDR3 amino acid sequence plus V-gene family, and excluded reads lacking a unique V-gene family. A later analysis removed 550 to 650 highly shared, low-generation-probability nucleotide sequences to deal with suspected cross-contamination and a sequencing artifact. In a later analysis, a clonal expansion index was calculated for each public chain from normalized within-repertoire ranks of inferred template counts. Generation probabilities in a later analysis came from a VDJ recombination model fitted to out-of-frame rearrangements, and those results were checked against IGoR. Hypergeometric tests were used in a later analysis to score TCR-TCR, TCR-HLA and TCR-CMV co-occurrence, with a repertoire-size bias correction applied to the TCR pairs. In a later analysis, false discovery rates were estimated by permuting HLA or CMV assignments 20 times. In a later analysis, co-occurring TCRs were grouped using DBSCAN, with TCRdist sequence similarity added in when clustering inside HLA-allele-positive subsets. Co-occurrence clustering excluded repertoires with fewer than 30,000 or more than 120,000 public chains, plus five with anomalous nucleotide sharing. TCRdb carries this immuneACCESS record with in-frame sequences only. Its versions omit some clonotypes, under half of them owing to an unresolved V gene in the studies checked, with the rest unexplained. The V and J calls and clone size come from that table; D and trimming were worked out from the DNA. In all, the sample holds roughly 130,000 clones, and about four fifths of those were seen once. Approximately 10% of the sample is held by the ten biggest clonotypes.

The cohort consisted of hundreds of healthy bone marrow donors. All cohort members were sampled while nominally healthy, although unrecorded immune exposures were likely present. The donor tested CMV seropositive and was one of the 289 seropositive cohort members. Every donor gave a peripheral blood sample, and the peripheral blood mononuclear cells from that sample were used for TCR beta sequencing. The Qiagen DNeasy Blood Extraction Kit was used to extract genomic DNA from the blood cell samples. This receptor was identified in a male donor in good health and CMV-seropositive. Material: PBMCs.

CDR3 sequence: CASSSEREWGGETQYF. The bases are TGTGCCAGCAGCTCTGAGCGGGAGTGGGGGGGAGAGACCCAGTACTTC. The chain links TRBV9 with TRBJ2-5; a stretch of 8 junction bases matches TRBD2. The CDR3 spans 16 residues, from the cysteine through the phenylalanine. The read is trimmed to its CDR3 DNA, 48 bases read in frame from base 1. CDR1 SGDLS and CDR2 YYNGEE are derived from the germline V gene. Trimmed from V: 4 bases; trimmed from J: 4 bases; junction bases lacking a gene match: 12.